These 28 T cell receptor beta chains were all obtained from the same sample, sequenced in a study of OX40 agonist ivuxolimab in advanced cancers. Using immunoSEQ multiplex PCR, the repertoire was profiled, and TCRdb retains in-frame clones only, with some absent. This sample has 75,000 to 80,000 clones, with roughly 80% found just once. The material sequenced was CD4+ or CD8+ T cells sorted from blood, taken in a trial of the OX40 agonist ivuxolimab. The receptor set was obtained from an adult with an advanced solid tumor such as melanoma, head and neck, liver or kidney cancer.

This chain uses TRBV18 with TRBJ2-3; 10 bases agree with TRBD2. The germline V gene has CDR1 KGHSH and CDR2 LQKENI. The CDR3 covers 16 residues. V lost 4 bases and J lost 0; bases outside the gene matches: 4. The CDR3 here is CASSLLAGASTDTQYF. CDR3 DNA: TGTGCCAGCTCACTTCTAGCGGGGGCTAGCACAGATACGCAGTATTTT.

This sequence joins TRBV12-5 and TRBJ1-5; D is uncertain. Germline-derived CDR1 and CDR2 are LGHNT and FRNRAP. The CDR3 extends over 13 amino acids. V was pared by 6 bases and J by 3 bases, with 9 bases between. The CDR3 region is CASGKDLNQPQHF. In DNA form, the CDR3 reads TGTGCTAGTGGGAAGGACCTCAATCAGCCCCAGCATTTT.

In its sample, this clone was seen a few times. This chain uses TRBV19 with TRBJ2-3; D is possibly TRBD2 (6 bases). Germline V gene data show CDR1 as LNHDA and CDR2 as SQIVND (reference sequence). Trimming stripped 0 bases from V and 2 bases from J, with 9 bases between. The CDR3 is made up of 15 amino acids. The CDR3 DNA follows: TGTGCCAGTAGTATAGATCGGGGGTTCACAGATACGCAGTATTTT. Translated, it gives CASSIDRGFTDTQYF.

The rearrangement uses TRBV29-1 and TRBJ2-1; D is perhaps TRBD2 (5 bases). V lost 5 bases to trimming and J lost 0 bases, with 14 bases between them. The germline CDR1 and CDR2 sequences are SQVTM and ANQGSEA. The CDR3 totals 15 residues. The CDR3 sequence is CSVSSREPSYNEQFF. The DNA of the CDR3 is TGCAGCGTTTCCTCGAGGGAACCCTCCTACAATGAGCAGTTCTTC.

The chain combines TRBV6-5 with TRBJ1-2, with TRBD1 matching over 7 bases. The V gene end was trimmed by 6 bases and the J gene end by 6 bases; junction bases not matched to a gene: 4. Germline V gene data show CDR1 as MNHEY and CDR2 as SVGAGI. The CDR3 runs to 12 residues. DNA for the CDR3: TGTGCCAGCAGACAGGGGAAAGATGGCTACACCTTC. Translated, it gives CASRQGKDGYTF.

This clone was picked up one time. The chain combines TRBV2 with TRBJ2-1; D remains ambiguous. This CDR3 is 15 amino acids long. The germline V gene encodes CDR1 SNHLY and CDR2 FYNNEI. The V end lost 7 bases, the J end lost 0 bases, and 13 bases lay between the germline ends. The CDR3 here is CASNGLVGSYNEQFF. The CDR3 DNA reads as TGTGCCAGCAACGGGCTGGTGGGCTCCTACAATGAGCAGTTCTTC.

This rearrangement joins TRBV7-3 to TRBJ2-1; no definite D call. Trimming shortened V by 4 bases and J by 6 bases, and 4 bases separated the two germline ends. Per germline, CDR1 SGHTA and CDR2 FQGTGA. This CDR3 has 11 amino acids. CDR3 DNA sequence: TGTGCCAGCAGCTCATCCAATGAGCAGTTCTTC. Its translation: CASSSSNEQFF.

This clone has a single count. The V and J genes are TRBV15 and TRBJ2-1; no clear D gene. Germline CDR1 LNHNV, CDR2 YYDKDF (reference sequence). CDR3 length: 14 amino acids. Trimming cost V 0 bases and J 8 bases, with 11 bases left between them. The CDR3 DNA reads as TGTGCCACCAGCAGAGATTGGGGTCGGGATGAGCAGTTCTTC. This codes for CATSRDWGRDEQFF.

CDR3 sequence (DNA): TGTGCCTGGCGGACGGGGGGGGCTAAAGATACGCAGTATTTT. Translated: CAWRTGGAKDTQYF. The V gene is TRBV30, the J gene TRBJ2-3, with 8 nucleotides matching TRBD2. CDR3 length equals 14 residues. After removal of 5 bases from V and 5 bases from J, the junction contained 9 bases not matched to a gene. Germline V gives CDR1 GTSNPN, CDR2 SVGIG (reference sequence).

The rearrangement links TRBV28 to TRBJ1-4, with a tentative D call TRBD1 (6 bases). Germline CDR1 reads MDHEN; CDR2 reads SYDVKM. This CDR3 region has 14 residues. V lost 2 bases to trimming and J lost 8 bases, with 12 bases between them. In DNA form, the CDR3 reads TGTGCCAGCAGTTTAGAGGGGGGAGAAGAAAAACTGTTTTTT. Protein: CASSLEGGEEKLFF. Full variable domain (remainder filled in from reference TRBV28 and TRBJ1-4): DVKVTQSSRYLVKRTGEKVFLECVQDMDHENMFWYRQDPGLGLRLIYFSYDVKMKEKGDIPEGYSVSREKKERFSLILESASTNQTSMYLCASSLEGGEEKLFFGSGTQLSVL.

V gene TRBV11-2 combines with J gene TRBJ1-2; D is possibly TRBD1 (6 bases). The germline V gene has CDR1 SGHAT and CDR2 FQNNGV. The V gene lost 2 bases and the J gene lost 8 bases, with 9 bases spanning the gap. The CDR3 runs to 12 residues. Written as DNA, the CDR3 is TGTGCCAGCAGCTTAAGTGGGGGCGGCTACACCTTC. Its protein is CASSLSGGGYTF. Full variable domain (remainder filled in from reference TRBV11-2 and TRBJ1-2): EAGVAQSPRYKIIEKRQSVAFWCNPISGHATLYWYQQILGQGPKLLIQFQNNGVVDDSQLPKDRFSAERLKGVDSTLKIQPAKLEDSAVYLCASSLSGGGYTFGSGTRLTVV.

This clone was seen a handful of times. The same CDR3 also results from other DNA sequences found in this sample. The chain is built from TRBV7-2 and TRBJ2-3; no clear D gene. Germline values: CDR1 SGHTA, CDR2 FQGNSA. V lost 2 bases, J lost 1 base, and 7 bases lay in between. The CDR3 is made up of 14 amino acids. In DNA, the CDR3 is TGTGCCAGCAGCTTACTGGCAGGCACAGATACGCAGTATTTT. It translates to CASSLLAGTDTQYF.

The J gene is TRBJ1-3, the V gene TRBV7-2; D is unclear. V lost 2 bases and J 4 bases, leaving 15 bases between the germline ends. The V gene's germline CDR1 is SGHTA and CDR2 FQGNSA. CDR3 length: 16 residues. The CDR3 here is CASSLSPPTTGNTIYF. The CDR3 coding sequence is TGTGCCAGCAGCTTATCCCCACCGACGACGGGAAACACCATATATTTT.

CDR3: CASSETTGFKSPLHF. The CDR3 nucleotides read TGTGCCAGCAGCGAAACTACCGGGTTCAAATCACCCCTCCACTTT. The chain uses TRBV7-2 and TRBJ1-6; no clear D gene. V shed 5 bases and J shed 10 bases, with 18 bases lying between them. This CDR3 is built from 15 residues. Germline loops: CDR1 SGHTA, CDR2 FQGNSA.

The J gene is TRBJ2-7, the V gene TRBV7-2; perhaps TRBD2 as D (7 bases). There are 15 residues in the CDR3. The germline V gene has CDR1 SGHTA and CDR2 FQGNSA. The V end was cut by 2 bases, the J end by 6 bases, with 17 bases between. CDR3 sequence reads: CASSLWAGASGEQYF. DNA for the CDR3: TGTGCCAGCAGCTTATGGGCGGGGGCTTCGGGCGAGCAGTACTTC. The entire variable domain, with the rest obtained from reference TRBV7-2 and TRBJ2-7, is as follows: GAGVSQSPSNKVTEKGKDVELRCDPISGHTALYWYRQSLGQGLEFLIYFQGNSAPDKSGLPSDRFSAERTGGSVSTLTIQRTQQEDSAVYLCASSLWAGASGEQYFGPGTRLTVT.

The chain recombines TRBV30 with TRBJ2-7; TRBD2 aligns across 10 bases. Germline CDR1 GTSNPN, CDR2 SVGIG (reference sequence). This CDR3 is 14 amino acids long. After removal of 6 bases from V and 2 bases from J, the junction contained 7 bases not matched to a gene. This CDR3 is CACSELAGTYEQYF. The CDR3 DNA follows: TGTGCCTGCTCCGAACTAGCGGGAACCTACGAGCAGTACTTC. The full variable domain, in which reference TRBV30 and TRBJ2-7 provide the parts outside the CDR3, is SQTIHQWPATLVQPVGSPLSLECTVEGTSNPNLYWYRQAAGRGLQLLFYSVGIGQISSEVPQNLSASRPQDRQFILSSKKLLLSDSGFYLCACSELAGTYEQYFGPGTRLTVT.

The chain uses TRBV6-5 and TRBJ2-5; 8 bases align to TRBD1. CDR1 MNHEY and CDR2 SVGAGI come from the germline V gene. CDR3 size: 13 residues. V was clipped by 6 bases and J by 4 bases; unmatched bases: 4. This CDR3 reads CASSLTGGETQYF. As DNA, the CDR3 is TGTGCCAGCAGCCTTACAGGGGGAGAGACCCAGTACTTC.

Concerning this clone: The same CDR3 is also encoded by other DNA sequences in this sample. The rearrangement joins TRBV5-1 to TRBJ2-5, with a possible D match to TRBD2 (7 bases). Germline lookup yields CDR1 SGHRS and CDR2 YFSETQ. This CDR3 is built from 14 residues. V was cut by 4 bases and J by 4 bases, with 14 bases left in between. The CDR3 is CASSLGGARETQYF. CDR3 nucleotides: TGCGCCAGCAGCCTGGGGGGGGCTCGAGAGACCCAGTACTTC.

This clone was detected only a few times. V usage is TRBV7-9 and J usage is TRBJ1-4; D call uncertain. Germline CDR1 SEHNR, CDR2 FQNEAQ (reference sequence). This CDR3 has 15 amino acids. Trimming stripped 5 bases from V and 4 bases from J, with 14 bases between. The chain's CDR3 is CASSLNDGFNEKLFF. CDR3 coding DNA: TGTGCCAGCAGCCTCAATGACGGATTTAATGAAAAACTGTTTTTT.

This clone has a handful of counts. This chain links TRBV7-2 with TRBJ1-5; D call uncertain. With 5 bases removed from V and 4 bases from J, the gap between germline ends came to 12 bases. The CDR3 consists of 14 residues. The germline V gene encodes CDR1 SGHTA and CDR2 FQGNSA. In nucleotides, the CDR3 is TGTGCCAGCAGCCCGAACGTGGGGAATCAGCCCCAGCATTTT. This translates into CASSPNVGNQPQHF.

The chain joins TRBV10-1 to TRBJ2-3; 9 nucleotides align to TRBD1. The CDR3 runs 14 residues. CDR1 and CDR2 (germline): WNHNN, SYGVQD (reference sequence). The V gene end was trimmed by 6 bases and the J gene end by 4 bases; junction bases not matched to a gene: 5. In DNA, the CDR3 is TGCGCCAGCAGCCGGGACAGGGTCCCAGATACGCAGTATTTT. It is translated as CASSRDRVPDTQYF.

V gene TRBV6-1 combines with J gene TRBJ1-1, with TRBD1 matching over 9 bases. The germline gives CDR1 MNHNS, CDR2 SASEGT. The CDR3 totals 13 residues. Trimming cost V 4 bases and J 6 bases; bases outside gene matches: 3. In DNA, the CDR3 is TGTGCCAGCAGTGCACAGGGGGCCTCTGAAGCTTTCTTT. It codes for CASSAQGASEAFF.

V gene TRBV6-1 combines with J gene TRBJ1-1; TRBD1 is a possible D gene (5 bases). The CDR3 has 16 amino acids. Trimming left V 3 bases short and J 0 bases short, with 14 bases between. Germline V gene sequence: CDR1 MNHNS, CDR2 SASEGT. CDR3 DNA: TGTGCCAGCAGTGAGGGGAAGGGACCCATGAACACTGAAGCTTTCTTT. It specifies CASSEGKGPMNTEAFF.

A few counts support this clone. CDR3 region: CASSANRGLGTEAFF. The DNA for the CDR3 is TGTGCCAGCAGCGCGAACAGGGGGCTGGGGACTGAAGCTTTCTTT. The chain is built from TRBV7-9 and TRBJ1-1; TRBD1 agrees at 9 bases. The CDR3 runs 15 residues. Losses at the gene ends were 5 bases for V and 5 bases for J; bases not matched to a gene: 9. CDR1 and CDR2 from the germline V gene are SEHNR and FQNEAQ (reference sequence).

As concerns this clone: An end of the junction does not agree with germline; a read error may underlie this. The rearrangement links TRBV29-1 to TRBJ2-7; D might be TRBD1 (6 bases). CDR3 length: 11 residues. In germline, CDR1 is SQVTM, CDR2 ANQGSEA. CDR3 in amino acids: CSVGWLGQTFF. CDR3 DNA: TGCAGCGTTGGTTGGTTAGGACAGACTTTCTTC.

The CDR3 region has the DNA TGTGCCAGTACCCTTGCTGAAAAACTGTTTTTT. Its protein product is CASTLAEKLFF. The chain links TRBV2 to TRBJ1-4, with D unclear. V was trimmed by 9 bases and J by 7 bases, leaving 9 bases between them. Germline V CDR1 and CDR2: SNHLY, FYNNEI. The CDR3 is 11 residues long. Together with reference TRBV2 and TRBJ1-4, the CDR3 gives the full variable domain: EPEVTQTPSHQVTQMGQEVILRCVPISNHLYFYWYRQILGQKVEFLVSFYNNEISEKSEIFDDQFSVERPDGSNFTLKIRSTKLEDSAMYFCASTLAEKLFFGSGTQLSVL.

This chain connects TRBV30 to TRBJ2-5, with 8 bases lining up with TRBD2. With 1 base clipped from V and 1 base from J, the junction kept 5 bases outside the gene matches. The CDR3 runs 15 residues. Germline lookup yields CDR1 GTSNPN and CDR2 SVGIG (reference sequence). CDR3 nucleotide sequence: TGTGCCTGGAGTGGGGGTAGCGGGATCCAAGAGACCCAGTACTTC. Protein: CAWSGGSGIQETQYF.

V is TRBV28 and J is TRBJ1-4; 8 bases align to TRBD1. Germline values: CDR1 MDHEN, CDR2 SYDVKM. This CDR3 has 15 amino acids. The V and J ends lost 5 bases and 6 bases, in that order; junction bases with no gene match: 8. CDR3 protein: CASSDPGQVDEKLFF. As DNA, the CDR3 is TGTGCCAGCAGTGACCCGGGACAGGTTGATGAAAAACTGTTTTTT.